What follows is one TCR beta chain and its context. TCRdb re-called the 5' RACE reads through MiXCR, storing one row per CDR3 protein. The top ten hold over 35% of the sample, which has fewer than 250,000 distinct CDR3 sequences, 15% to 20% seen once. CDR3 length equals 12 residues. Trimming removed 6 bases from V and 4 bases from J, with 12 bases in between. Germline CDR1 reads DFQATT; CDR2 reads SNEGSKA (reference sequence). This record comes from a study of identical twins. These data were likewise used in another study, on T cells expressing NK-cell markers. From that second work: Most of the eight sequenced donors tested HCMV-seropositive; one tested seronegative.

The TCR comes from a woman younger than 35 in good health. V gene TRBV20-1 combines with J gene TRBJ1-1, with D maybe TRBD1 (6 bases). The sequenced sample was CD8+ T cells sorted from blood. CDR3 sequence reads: CSANPRGTEAFF. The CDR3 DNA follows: TGCAGTGCCAATCCCAGGGGCACTGAAGCTTTCTTT.